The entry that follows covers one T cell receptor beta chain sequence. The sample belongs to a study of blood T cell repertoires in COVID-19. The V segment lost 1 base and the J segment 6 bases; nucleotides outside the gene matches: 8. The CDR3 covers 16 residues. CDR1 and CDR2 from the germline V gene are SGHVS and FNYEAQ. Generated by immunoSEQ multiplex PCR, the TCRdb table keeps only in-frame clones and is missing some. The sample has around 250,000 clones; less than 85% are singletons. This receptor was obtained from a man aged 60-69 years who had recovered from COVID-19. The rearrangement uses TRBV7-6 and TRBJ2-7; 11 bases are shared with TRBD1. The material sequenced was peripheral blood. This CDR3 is CASSLGRTGGAAEQYF. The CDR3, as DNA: TGTGCCAGCAGCTTAGGGAGGACAGGGGGCGCGGCCGAGCAGTACTTC. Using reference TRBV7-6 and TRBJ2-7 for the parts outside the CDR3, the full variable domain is GAGVSQSPRYKVTKRGQDVALRCDPISGHVSLYWYRQALGQGPEFLTYFNYEAQQDKSGLPNDRFSAERPEGSISTLTIQRTEQRDSAMYRCASSLGRTGGAAEQYFGPGTRLTVT.